Following are 31 T cell receptor beta chains from one sample sequenced in a study of cytomegalovirus exposure and HLA in healthy donors. The study ran its PCR with 60 Vbeta and 13 Jbeta primers. Clones were read by immunoSEQ multiplex PCR, and TCRdb kept only the in-frame ones, dropping some. This sample has about 150,000 clones, with over 60% found just once. The sample was PBMCs. These receptors all come from a woman aged 18-29 years in good health and CMV-seronegative.

The chain employs TRBV11-3 and TRBJ1-2; 9 bases map to TRBD1. J gave up 9 bases and V 5 bases, and 7 bases lay outside the gene matches. CDR1 is SGHNT and CDR2 is YENEEA in the germline V gene. This CDR3 contains 13 residues. The CDR3 nucleotides are TGTGCCAGCAGCCAGGGACAGGGTAGGAGCTACACCTTC. Translation: CASSQGQGRSYTF.

This sequence joins TRBV30 and TRBJ1-2, with 7 bases lining up with TRBD1. Germline CDR1 and CDR2: GTSNPN and SVGIG (reference sequence). J gave up 6 bases and V 2 bases, and 6 bases lay outside the gene matches. This CDR3 is 13 amino acids long. The CDR3, as DNA: TGTGCCTGGAGTAAACAGGGGATGGATGGCTACACCTTC. Encoded protein: CAWSKQGMDGYTF. The full variable domain, rest sourced from reference TRBV30 and TRBJ1-2, is SQTIHQWPATLVQPVGSPLSLECTVEGTSNPNLYWYRQAAGRGLQLLFYSVGIGQISSEVPQNLSASRPQDRQFILSSKKLLLSDSGFYLCAWSKQGMDGYTFGSGTRLTVV.

The genes are TRBV28 and TRBJ2-2; weak D call: TRBD2 (7 bases). This CDR3 region has 16 residues. V lost 6 bases and J lost 5, with 19 bases in between. Germline CDR1 and CDR2: MDHEN and SYDVKM. The CDR3 sequence: CASSPSGGPGTGELFF. Written as DNA, the CDR3 is TGTGCCAGCAGCCCTTCCGGGGGGCCGGGGACCGGGGAGCTGTTTTTT.

J is TRBJ2-5 and V is TRBV5-6, with 9 bases matching TRBD2. In germline, CDR1 is SGHDT, CDR2 YYEEEE. With V trimmed by 1 base and J by 4 bases, 8 bases remained unmatched. This CDR3 has 16 amino acids. CDR3 DNA sequence: TGTGCCAGCAGCTTGTTCGCGGGAGGGGGACCAGAGACCCAGTACTTC. Amino acids: CASSLFAGGGPETQYF.

The chain links TRBV5-4 to TRBJ2-1; 8 bases align to TRBD1. J was trimmed by 7 bases and V by 2 bases; bases with no gene match: 11. Germline V lookup: CDR1 SGHNT, CDR2 YYREEE (reference sequence). The CDR3 sequence is 16 residues long. CDR3 in DNA: TGTGCCAGCAGCTTCGGAACCGGGACAGGTTTAAATGAGCAGTTCTTC. Its translation: CASSFGTGTGLNEQFF.

This CDR3 reads CASSPRGNTEAFF. The CDR3 DNA reads as TGTGCCAGCAGCCCACGAGGAAACACTGAAGCTTTCTTT. The chain is built from TRBV6-5 and TRBJ1-1; D not certain. V was shortened by 6 bases and J by 2 bases, with 10 bases between the two germline ends. CDR1 is MNHEY, CDR2 SVGAGI, per germline. This CDR3 has 13 amino acids.

This clone showed up just a few times. The V gene is TRBV7-2, the J gene TRBJ2-5, with D perhaps TRBD2 (6 bases). Germline V CDR1 and CDR2: SGHTA, FQGNSA. The CDR3 length is 14 residues. The ends were cut back, 2 bases at V and 2 bases at J, with 9 bases in the middle. CDR3 residues: CASSLIGGQETQYF. The CDR3 coding sequence is TGTGCCAGCAGCTTAATCGGGGGACAAGAGACCCAGTACTTC.

This clone came up once. The junction does not match germline at one end; this may be a read error. The chain joins TRBV14 to TRBJ2-1; D uncertain. The germline CDR1 and CDR2 sequences are SGHDN and FVKESK. This CDR3 comprises 14 residues. CDR3 sequence (DNA): TGTGCCAGCAGCCAAGGTGTAACCCAAGGTGAGCGGTTCTTC. It translates to CASSQGVTQGERFF.

V and J are TRBV5-4 and TRBJ1-1; tentatively, D is TRBD1 (6 bases). Germline V gene data show CDR1 as SGHNT and CDR2 as YYREEE (reference sequence). V was shortened by 1 base and J by 3 bases, with 10 bases between the two germline ends. The CDR3 extends over 14 amino acids. The CDR3 spells CASSLTGSDTEAFF. DNA of the CDR3: TGTGCCAGCAGCTTGACAGGGAGCGACACTGAAGCTTTCTTT.

The chain couples TRBV4-3 to TRBJ2-2; TRBD2 matches 7 bases. J lost 7 bases, V lost 1 base, and 0 bases had no gene match. The CDR3 consists of 13 residues. Germline V gene data show CDR1 as LGHNA and CDR2 as YSLEER. The CDR3 nucleotides are TGCGCCAGCAGCCAAGCTAGCGGCGGGGAGCTGTTTTTT. As protein: CASSQASGGELFF.

The CDR3 is CASSLSRGEANYGYTF. The CDR3 region has the DNA TGCGCCAGCAGCTTGTCTCGGGGAGAAGCTAACTATGGCTACACCTTC. V is TRBV5-1 and J is TRBJ1-2; no reliable D call. Germline V CDR1 and CDR2: SGHRS, YFSETQ. The CDR3 runs 16 residues. With 1 base removed from V and 0 bases from J, the gap between germline ends came to 13 bases.

V usage is TRBV7-9 and J usage is TRBJ2-7; TRBD1 matches at 8 bases. This CDR3 is built from 15 residues. V shed 5 bases, J shed 0 bases, and the junction held 6 bases outside the gene matches. Germline-derived CDR1 and CDR2 are SEHNR and FQNEAQ (reference sequence). The CDR3 nucleotides are TGTGCCAGCAGCCCGACAGGGGTCAGCTCCTACGAGCAGTACTTC. This codes for CASSPTGVSSYEQYF.

V gene TRBV7-2 combines with J gene TRBJ2-5, with D perhaps matching TRBD1 (6 bases). Trimming took 0 bases from V and 2 from J, leaving 10 bases between them. Per the germline V gene, CDR1 is SGHTA and CDR2 is FQGNSA. The CDR3 length is 15 residues. This chain's CDR3 is CASSLARDNQETQYF. CDR3 nucleotide sequence: TGTGCCAGCAGCTTAGCCCGGGACAATCAAGAGACCCAGTACTTC.

The J gene is TRBJ1-4, the V gene TRBV5-1; 7 positions match TRBD1. Germline V gene lookup returns CDR1 SGHRS and CDR2 YFSETQ. CDR3 length equals 14 residues. The V gene end was trimmed by 4 bases and the J gene end by 3 bases; junction bases not matched to a gene: 3. CDR3 in DNA: TGCGCCAGCAGCCCGGGACAGTCTAATGAAAAACTGTTTTTT. Encoded protein: CASSPGQSNEKLFF. Looking up the rest from reference TRBV5-1 and TRBJ1-4 gives the full variable domain: KAGVTQTPRYLIKTRGQQVTLSCSPISGHRSVSWYQQTPGQGLQFLFEYFSETQRNKGNFPGRFSGRQFSNSRSEMNVSTLELGDSALYLCASSPGQSNEKLFFGSGTQLSVL.

The chain employs TRBV27 and TRBJ1-1; D unresolved. From germline, CDR1 is MNHEY and CDR2 SMNVEV (reference sequence). This CDR3 region has 14 residues. V dropped 5 bases and J dropped 3 bases, with 13 bases sitting between them. CDR3 nucleotide sequence: TGTGCCAGCAGTCTTTCGGTAGAATACACTGAAGCTTTCTTT. Encoded protein: CASSLSVEYTEAFF.

Remarks on this clone: Germline is not matched at one junction end, which may reflect a read error. The rearrangement links TRBV4-2 to TRBJ2-3; D may match TRBD1 or TRBD2 (5 bases each). The CDR3 covers 14 residues. Looked up from germline, CDR1 is LGHNA and CDR2 is YNFKEQ. CDR3 residues: CTSSQGSAGDTQYF. CDR3 coding DNA: TGTACCAGCAGCCAGGGATCCGCGGGAGATACGCAGTATTTT.

The rearrangement uses TRBV7-3 and TRBJ1-1; no clear D gene. In germline, CDR1 is SGHTA, CDR2 FQGTGA. The CDR3 consists of 13 residues. Deletions cut 5 bases from V and 0 bases from J, with 7 bases between. The chain's CDR3 is CASSQDLNTEAFF. CDR3 in DNA: TGTGCCAGCAGCCAAGACTTGAACACTGAAGCTTTCTTT.

Written as DNA, the CDR3 is TGCGCCAGCAGCCAAGGGGCTAGCGCAGATACGCAGTATTTT. This encodes CASSQGASADTQYF. The J gene is TRBJ2-3, the V gene TRBV4-1; possibly TRBD2 for D (6 bases). The V and J ends lost 1 base and 4 bases respectively, with 9 bases between them. The CDR3 is 14 amino acids. Germline values: CDR1 MGHRA, CDR2 YSYEKL.

Here the CDR3 reads CASSHTSGSYNEQFF. The DNA for the CDR3 is TGTGCCAGCAGTCACACTAGCGGATCCTACAATGAGCAGTTCTTC. The V gene is TRBV27, the J gene TRBJ2-1; TRBD2 aligns across 8 bases. CDR1 is MNHEY, CDR2 SMNVEV, per germline (reference sequence). The CDR3 covers 15 residues. The junction had 4 bases not matched to a gene; V was cut back by 5 bases and J by 1 base.

The V and J genes are TRBV10-3 and TRBJ2-3; TRBD2 matches 16 bases. The germline CDR1 and CDR2 sequences are ENHRY and SYGVKD. The V and J ends lost 6 bases and 4 bases, in that order; junction bases with no gene match: 7. The length of the CDR3 is 17 residues. The DNA of the CDR3 is TGTGCCATCAGGGGGACTAGCGGGGGGGCGGTGTCAGATACGCAGTATTTT. Encoded protein: CAIRGTSGGAVSDTQYF.

This sequence joins TRBV7-9 and TRBJ2-1; 8 bases align to TRBD2. The CDR3 sequence is 14 residues long. CDR1 is SEHNR and CDR2 is FQNEAQ in the germline V gene (reference sequence). With 6 bases clipped from V and 3 bases from J, the junction kept 4 bases outside the gene matches. This chain's CDR3 is CASSPGTSYNEQFF. For the CDR3, the DNA is TGTGCCAGCAGTCCTGGGACTAGCTACAATGAGCAGTTCTTC. The entire variable domain, with the rest obtained from reference TRBV7-9 and TRBJ2-1, is as follows: DTGVSQNPRHKITKRGQNVTFRCDPISEHNRLYWYRQTLGQGPEFLTYFQNEAQLEKSRLLSDRFSAERPKGSFSTLEIQRTEQGDSAMYLCASSPGTSYNEQFFGPGTRLTVL.

This sequence joins TRBV7-2 and TRBJ1-2; the match to TRBD1 covers 9 bases. The V gene end was trimmed by 3 bases and the J gene end by 4 bases; junction bases not matched to a gene: 6. Per germline, CDR1 SGHTA and CDR2 FQGNSA. This CDR3 spans 15 amino acids. The CDR3 loop is CASSFDRGDGYGYTF. Here the CDR3 DNA reads TGTGCCAGCAGCTTTGACAGGGGGGACGGCTATGGCTACACCTTC. Full variable domain (remainder filled in from reference TRBV7-2 and TRBJ1-2): GAGVSQSPSNKVTEKGKDVELRCDPISGHTALYWYRQSLGQGLEFLIYFQGNSAPDKSGLPSDRFSAERTGGSVSTLTIQRTQQEDSAVYLCASSFDRGDGYGYTFGSGTRLTVV.

The J gene is TRBJ1-1, the V gene TRBV7-2, with D tentatively TRBD1 (6 bases). The germline V gene encodes CDR1 SGHTA and CDR2 FQGNSA. The V and J ends lost 5 bases and 2 bases respectively, with 9 bases between them. The CDR3 length is 13 residues. The CDR3 sequence: CASSLQGNTEAFF. CDR3 DNA: TGTGCCAGCAGCCTACAGGGTAACACTGAAGCTTTCTTT.

The chain joins TRBV10-3 to TRBJ2-2, with 7 bases matching TRBD2. The V gene's germline CDR1 is ENHRY and CDR2 SYGVKD. There are 13 residues in the CDR3. V trimming: 8 bases; J trimming: 0 bases; junction bases outside the gene matches: 0. In nucleotides, the CDR3 is TGTGCCATCGGGGGGGCGAACACCGGGGAGCTGTTTTTT. It yields the protein CAIGGANTGELFF.

The table lists this clone with a few counts. V usage is TRBV6-1 and J usage is TRBJ1-1; D ambiguous. The V end was cut by 3 bases, the J end by 5 bases, with 7 bases between. This CDR3 is 12 amino acids long. The germline gives CDR1 MNHNS, CDR2 SASEGT. The CDR3 sequence: CASSDGVTEAFF. The DNA for the CDR3 is TGTGCCAGCAGTGACGGAGTAACTGAAGCTTTCTTT.

This clone showed up just once. V usage is TRBV4-2 and J usage is TRBJ2-7; 8 bases line up with TRBD1. The germline CDR1 and CDR2 sequences are LGHNA and YNFKEQ. The J segment lost 0 bases and the V segment lost 4 bases, leaving 2 bases of the junction unmatched. The CDR3 covers 14 residues. CDR3 protein: CASSLGQGSYEQYF. CDR3 DNA sequence: TGTGCCAGCAGCCTCGGACAGGGCTCCTACGAGCAGTACTTC.

The chain couples TRBV28 to TRBJ1-3, with D possibly matching TRBD1 (6 bases). Germline V gives CDR1 MDHEN, CDR2 SYDVKM. Deletions cut 8 bases from V and 0 bases from J, with 20 bases between. This CDR3 has 17 residues. This CDR3 reads CASGQARGLYSGNTIYF. The DNA for the CDR3 is TGTGCCAGCGGGCAGGCCAGGGGTTTGTACTCTGGAAACACCATATATTTT.

V usage is TRBV2 and J usage is TRBJ1-1; D ambiguous. The CDR3 has 13 residues. Germline-derived CDR1 and CDR2 are SNHLY and FYNNEI. V was clipped by 8 bases and J by 1 base, with 11 bases between them. The CDR3 DNA reads as TGTGCCAGCTCTCGCGGGCGGAACACTGAAGCTTTCTTT. Its protein product is CASSRGRNTEAFF. The full variable domain, completed using reference TRBV2 and TRBJ1-1, is EPEVTQTPSHQVTQMGQEVILRCVPISNHLYFYWYRQILGQKVEFLVSFYNNEISEKSEIFDDQFSVERPDGSNFTLKIRSTKLEDSAMYFCASSRGRNTEAFFGQGTRLTVV.

The chain carries TRBV7-2 and TRBJ1-1, with D possibly matching TRBD1 (6 bases). The CDR3 length is 14 residues. Trimming pared 4 bases from V and 4 bases from J, leaving 13 bases between. Germline-derived CDR1 and CDR2 are SGHTA and FQGNSA. Here the CDR3 reads CASSSQGFGTEAFF. DNA for the CDR3: TGTGCCAGCAGCTCACAGGGATTTGGCACTGAAGCTTTCTTT.

The chain has TRBV29-1 and TRBJ2-1; no reliable D call. V shed 1 base and J shed 9 bases, with 13 bases lying between them. CDR1 and CDR2 from the germline V gene are SQVTM and ANQGSEA. The CDR3 covers 13 residues. In DNA, the CDR3 is TGCAGCGTTGAAGGAGGAGAGCTTGGTGAGCAGTTCTTC. Translation gives CSVEGGELGEQFF.

V is TRBV18 and J is TRBJ1-3; D is possibly TRBD1 (6 bases). The CDR3 sequence is 18 residues long. Deletions cut 4 bases from V and 2 bases from J, with 21 bases between. The germline gives CDR1 KGHSH, CDR2 LQKENI. The CDR3 is CASSLAGPSGAAGNTIYF. CDR3 DNA: TGTGCCAGCTCACTTGCTGGACCGTCAGGGGCGGCTGGAAACACCATATATTTT.